One T cell receptor (beta chain) is described in this entry. This entry belongs to a study of T cell responses to AZD1222 COVID-19 vaccine. Clones were read by immunoSEQ multiplex PCR, and TCRdb kept only the in-frame ones, dropping some. The sample carries about 97,000 clones, around 88% recorded once. The V end was cut by 2 bases, the J end by 3 bases, with 7 bases between. The CDR3 runs 13 residues. The material sequenced was peripheral blood, taken on day 0 of AZD1222 vaccination. This rearrangement joins TRBV12-3 or TRBV12-4 to TRBJ1-1, with D possibly TRBD1 on 5 matching bases. The clonotype comes from an adult in good health. CDR3 in amino acids: CASSLLRDTEAFF. In DNA, the CDR3 is TGTGCCAGCAGTTTACTCAGGGACACTGAAGCTTTCTTT.